This entry lists 9 T cell receptor beta chains sequenced from one sample in a study of shared clonotypes between healthy human individuals. Clones were read by immunoSEQ multiplex PCR, and TCRdb kept only the in-frame ones, dropping some. The table shows about 600,000 clones, with around 97% occurring only once. The sequenced material came from naive CD4+ T cells sorted from blood. The subset here: CD45RA+ positively selected. These receptor sequences come from a woman younger than 45 in good health.

This clone was observed once. V gene TRBV5-1 combines with J gene TRBJ1-5, with a weak D call TRBD1 (6 bases). This CDR3 has 14 residues. CDR1 and CDR2 (germline): SGHRS, YFSETQ. V was clipped by 4 bases and J by 7 bases, with 15 bases between them. CDR3: CASSPWGQEQPQHF. The DNA of the CDR3 is TGCGCCAGCAGCCCGTGGGGGCAGGAGCAGCCCCAGCATTTT.

The chain uses TRBV2 and TRBJ2-2; D gene uncertain. This CDR3 has 15 amino acids. Germline V gene sequence: CDR1 SNHLY, CDR2 FYNNEI. Trimming cost V 3 bases and J 2 bases, with 10 bases left between them. The CDR3 coding sequence is TGTGCCAGCAGTGAGTTAGGGCTAAACACCGGGGAGCTGTTTTTT. Protein product: CASSELGLNTGELFF.

The chain combines TRBV19 with TRBJ1-1; D is ambiguous. The CDR3 sequence is 16 residues long. V was pared by 4 bases and J by 0 bases, with 15 bases between. From germline, CDR1 is LNHDA and CDR2 SQIVND (reference sequence). As DNA, the CDR3 is TGTGCCAGTAGTAGAGAGGCGGGGAGTATGAACACTGAAGCTTTCTTT. Protein: CASSREAGSMNTEAFF. Using reference TRBV19 and TRBJ1-1 for the parts outside the CDR3, the full variable domain is DGGITQSPKYLFRKEGQNVTLSCEQNLNHDAMYWYRQDPGQGLRLIYYSQIVNDFQKGDIAEGYSVSREKKESFPLTVTSAQKNPTAFYLCASSREAGSMNTEAFFGQGTRLTVV.

The rearrangement uses TRBV2 and TRBJ2-6; no clear D. The CDR3 is 14 amino acids. Germline CDR1 reads SNHLY; CDR2 reads FYNNEI. V was shortened by 8 bases and J by 2 bases, with 10 bases between the two germline ends. CDR3 loop: CASGFGTGANVLTF. DNA for the CDR3: TGTGCCAGCGGGTTTGGGACTGGGGCCAACGTCCTGACTTTC.

The CDR3 sequence: CASRRGTGGRSEQYF. In nucleotides, the CDR3 is TGTGCCAGCAGAAGAGGGACGGGAGGGCGCTCCGAGCAGTACTTC. The rearrangement joins TRBV28 to TRBJ2-7; 8 nucleotides align to TRBD2. From germline, CDR1 is MDHEN and CDR2 SYDVKM. This CDR3 is 15 amino acids long. J was trimmed by 6 bases and V by 6 bases; bases with no gene match: 13.

V usage is TRBV7-4 and J usage is TRBJ2-7, with D possibly TRBD1 on 6 matching bases. V gave up 8 bases and J gave up 3 bases, with 23 bases separating them. There are 16 residues in the CDR3. Germline V gene lookup returns CDR1 SGHVT and CDR2 SQSDAQ. As DNA, the CDR3 is TGTGCCAGCCCCGAGAACAGGGCTACGGCCGTCTACGAGCAGTACTTC. It translates to CASPENRATAVYEQYF.

V gene TRBV7-9 combines with J gene TRBJ2-1, with a tentative D call TRBD1 (6 bases). With 1 base removed from V and 7 bases from J, the gap between germline ends came to 23 bases. Per the germline V gene, CDR1 is SEHNR and CDR2 is FQNEAQ (reference sequence). This CDR3 comprises 18 residues. The chain's CDR3 is CASSLGARGIPTGNEQFF. DNA of the CDR3: TGTGCCAGCAGCTTAGGCGCGAGGGGGATACCGACCGGGAATGAGCAGTTCTTC.

The chain employs TRBV6-5 and TRBJ1-2; TRBD1 matches at 11 bases. V lost 6 bases and J lost 7; bases outside the gene matches: 7. The CDR3 is 14 amino acids. Germline-derived CDR1 and CDR2 are MNHEY and SVGAGI. The CDR3 is CASRPPGQGGGYTF. The CDR3 coding sequence is TGTGCCAGCAGGCCTCCGGGACAGGGGGGTGGCTACACCTTC.

The gene calls are TRBV10-3 and TRBJ2-7; 10 bases align to TRBD1. Germline CDR1 and CDR2: ENHRY and SYGVKD. The CDR3 loop spans 14 amino acids. Trimming cost V 7 bases and J 1 base; bases outside gene matches: 4. The CDR3 DNA sequence: TGTGCCATCAAGCGGACAGGGGGTTCCTACGAGCAGTACTTC. Encoded protein: CAIKRTGGSYEQYF.